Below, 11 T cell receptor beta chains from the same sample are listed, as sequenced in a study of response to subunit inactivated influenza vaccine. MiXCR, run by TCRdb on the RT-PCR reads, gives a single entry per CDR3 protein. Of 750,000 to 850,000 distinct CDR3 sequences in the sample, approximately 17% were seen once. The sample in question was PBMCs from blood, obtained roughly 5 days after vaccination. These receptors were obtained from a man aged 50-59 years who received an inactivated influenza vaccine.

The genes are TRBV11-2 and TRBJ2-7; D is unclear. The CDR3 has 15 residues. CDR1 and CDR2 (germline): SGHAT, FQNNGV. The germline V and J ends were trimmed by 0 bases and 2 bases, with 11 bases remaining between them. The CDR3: CASSLEPGGTYEQYF. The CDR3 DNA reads TGTGCCAGCAGCTTAGAGCCGGGTGGGACCTACGAGCAGTACTTC.

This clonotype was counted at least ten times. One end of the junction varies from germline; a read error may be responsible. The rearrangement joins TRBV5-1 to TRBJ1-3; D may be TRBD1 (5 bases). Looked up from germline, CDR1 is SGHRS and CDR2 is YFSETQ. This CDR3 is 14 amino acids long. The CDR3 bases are TGTGCCAGCAGCCTAGACAGCTCTGGAAACACCATATATTTT. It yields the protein CASSLDSSGNTIYF.

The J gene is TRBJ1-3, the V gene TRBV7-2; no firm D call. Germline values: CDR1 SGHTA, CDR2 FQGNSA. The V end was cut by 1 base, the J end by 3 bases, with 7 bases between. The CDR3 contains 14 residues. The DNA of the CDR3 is TGTGCCAGCAGCTTAGTTTCACTTGGAAACACCATATATTTT. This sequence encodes CASSLVSLGNTIYF.

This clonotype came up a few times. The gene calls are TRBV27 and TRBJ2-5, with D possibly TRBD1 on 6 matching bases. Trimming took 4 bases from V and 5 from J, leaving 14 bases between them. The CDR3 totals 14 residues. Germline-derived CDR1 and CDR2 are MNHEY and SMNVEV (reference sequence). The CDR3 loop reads CASSYGPTGETQYF. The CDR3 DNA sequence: TGTGCCAGCAGTTACGGCCCCACAGGGGAGACCCAGTACTTC.

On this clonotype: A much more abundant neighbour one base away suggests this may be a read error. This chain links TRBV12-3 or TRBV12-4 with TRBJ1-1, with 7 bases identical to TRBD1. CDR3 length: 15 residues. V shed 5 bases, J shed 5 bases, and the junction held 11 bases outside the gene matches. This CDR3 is CASSPRTGAGTEAFF. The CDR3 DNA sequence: TGTGCCAGCAGTCCTCGCACAGGGGCGGGAACTGAAGCTTTCTTT.

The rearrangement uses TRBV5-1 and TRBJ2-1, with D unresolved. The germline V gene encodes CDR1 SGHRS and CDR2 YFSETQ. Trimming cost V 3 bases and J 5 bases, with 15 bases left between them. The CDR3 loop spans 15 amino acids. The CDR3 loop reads CASSSANWVNNEQFF. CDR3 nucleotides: TGCGCCAGCAGCTCTGCAAACTGGGTGAACAATGAGCAGTTCTTC.

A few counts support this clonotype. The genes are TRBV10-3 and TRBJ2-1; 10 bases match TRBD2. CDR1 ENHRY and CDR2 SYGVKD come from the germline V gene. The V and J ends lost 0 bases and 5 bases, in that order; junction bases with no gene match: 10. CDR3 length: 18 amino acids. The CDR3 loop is CAISESKKRGGRDNEQFF. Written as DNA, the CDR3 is TGTGCCATCAGTGAGTCGAAGAAGCGGGGGGGCAGGGACAATGAGCAGTTCTTC.

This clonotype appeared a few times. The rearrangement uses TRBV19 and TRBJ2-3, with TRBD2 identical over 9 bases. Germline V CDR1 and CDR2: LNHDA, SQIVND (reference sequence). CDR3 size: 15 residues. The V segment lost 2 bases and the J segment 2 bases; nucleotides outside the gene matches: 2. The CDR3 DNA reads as TGTGCCAGTAGTATAACTAGCGGGTTCACAGATACGCAGTATTTT. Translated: CASSITSGFTDTQYF.

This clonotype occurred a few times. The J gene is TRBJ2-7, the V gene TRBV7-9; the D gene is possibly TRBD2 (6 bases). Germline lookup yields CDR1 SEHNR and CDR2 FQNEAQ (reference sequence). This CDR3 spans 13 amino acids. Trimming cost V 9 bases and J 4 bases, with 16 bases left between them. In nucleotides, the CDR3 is TGTGCCAGTCAAAAAGAGGGGAGGTACGAGCAGTACTTC. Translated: CASQKEGRYEQYF.

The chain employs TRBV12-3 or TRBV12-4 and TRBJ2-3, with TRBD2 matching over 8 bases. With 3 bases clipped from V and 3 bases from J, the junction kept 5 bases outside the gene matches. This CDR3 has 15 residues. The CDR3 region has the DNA TGTGCCAGCAGTTTTAGCGGGGCGGGAACAGATACGCAGTATTTT. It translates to CASSFSGAGTDTQYF.

The CDR3 is CSARPGRTDGELFF. CDR3 DNA sequence: TGCAGTGCTAGGCCGGGCAGGACGGACGGGGAGCTGTTTTTT. The gene calls are TRBV20-1 and TRBJ2-2; D gene ambiguous. The germline V gene has CDR1 DFQATT and CDR2 SNEGSKA (reference sequence). The CDR3 spans 14 residues. V lost 3 bases and J lost 7, with 15 bases in between.